This TCR beta chain was captured in a study of T cells in Graves' hyperthyroidism and ophthalmopathy. Study at large: Peripheral blood was collected at initial diagnosis, before any treatment. Study outcomes and limitations: Researchers report that a 13 V-J model separated ophthalmopathy from stable hyperthyroidism.

Amplified TCR beta CDR3 regions derived from RNA transcripts. HTBI primers were used for first-round RT-PCR of the TCR CDR3. TCRdb fed the multiplex PCR reads into MiXCR, producing one record per CDR3 protein. Of approximately 560,000 distinct CDR3 sequences listed, about 15% are singletons. V dropped 2 bases and J dropped 3; count of bases not matched to a gene: 9. The CDR3 sequence is 17 residues long. Germline CDR1 KGHSH, CDR2 LQKENI. Exclusion followed for patients with uncontrolled infection, other autoimmune disease, pregnancy or lactation. Cells are PBMCs isolated from more than 8.5 ml of fresh blood. To note about this clonotype: Its specificity is unknown.

The sample consisted of blood. The chain recombines TRBV18 with TRBJ1-5; 8 bases agree with TRBD1. This receptor was taken from a woman in her twenties or thirties with Graves' hyperthyroidism. CDR3 residues: CASSPSGTGRANQPQHF. The CDR3 DNA is TGTGCCAGCTCACCATCCGGGACAGGAAGAGCCAATCAGCCCCAGCATTTT.